Listed here are 29 T cell receptor beta chains from one sample, sequenced in a study of T cells expressing NK-cell markers. With the 5' RACE reads reprocessed, TCRdb shows one record per CDR3 protein and no DNA. This sample's clone table lists a few hundred thousand distinct CDR3 sequences. What was sequenced was blood T cells: a sorted CD56 or NKG2C T cell subset, CD4+ or CD8+ T cells, or bulk PBMC T cells (not recorded which). These receptors came from a man aged 18-75 years in good health.

The chain recombines TRBV6-1 with TRBJ2-5; the D call of TRBD1 rests on TCRdb alone, since no DNA is present to check it. The CDR3 extends over 13 amino acids. The V gene's germline CDR1 is MNHNS and CDR2 SASEGT. The CDR3 reads CASSGAGGKTQYF.

The CDR3 is CASSDPARVHVGETQYF. This rearrangement joins TRBV5-4 to TRBJ2-5; TCRdb returns TRBD1, unconfirmable since there is no DNA. The CDR3 totals 17 residues. The germline CDR1 and CDR2 sequences are SGHNT and YYREEE (reference sequence).

The chain links TRBV7-2 to TRBJ2-2; lacking DNA, the TRBD2 call made by TCRdb goes unchecked. The CDR3 is made up of 15 amino acids. The germline gives CDR1 SGHTA, CDR2 FQGNSA. The CDR3 is CASSQWTSLTGELFF.

This chain joins TRBV7-9 and TRBJ2-5; TCRdb's assignment of TRBD1 cannot be checked, as there is no DNA. The CDR3 contains 15 residues. Germline CDR1 and CDR2: SEHNR and FQNEAQ (reference sequence). The CDR3 region is CASSPGAGQQETQYF.

The chain employs TRBV6-1 and TRBJ1-1. Germline CDR1 is MNHNS and CDR2 is SASEGT. The length of the CDR3 is 13 residues. The CDR3 region is CASIWKRGGEAFF.

This chain links TRBV7-8 with TRBJ2-7; lacking DNA, the TRBD2 call made by TCRdb goes unchecked. CDR1 and CDR2 from the germline V gene are SGHVS and FQNEAQ. The CDR3 runs 16 residues. The CDR3 sequence: CASSLPSGGVGYEQYF.

This sequence joins TRBV27 and TRBJ2-1; TCRdb proposes TRBD2, but this gene call is untestable without DNA. The length of the CDR3 is 18 residues. Germline V gives CDR1 MNHEY, CDR2 SMNVEV (reference sequence). CDR3 sequence: CASSFSGLAGRAYNEQFF.

This chain joins TRBV20-1 and TRBJ2-5; with no DNA, the TCRdb D assignment of TRBD2 cannot be verified. CDR1 DFQATT and CDR2 SNEGSKA come from the germline V gene (reference sequence). The CDR3 runs to 15 residues. The CDR3 here is CSASRGDAVQETQYF.

The CDR3 spells CSARKDRNQETQYF. The chain links TRBV20-1 to TRBJ2-5. Looked up from germline, CDR1 is DFQATT and CDR2 is SNEGSKA (reference sequence). This CDR3 comprises 14 residues.

The V and J genes are TRBV12-5 and TRBJ2-7. The CDR3 has 15 amino acids. Germline V gene sequence: CDR1 LGHNT, CDR2 FRNRAP. Here the CDR3 reads CASGLVQDTSYEQYF.

This chain connects TRBV7-9 to TRBJ2-2; TCRdb selects TRBD1, and the lack of DNA leaves this call unchecked. Germline V gene data show CDR1 as SEHNR and CDR2 as FQNEAQ (reference sequence). The length of the CDR3 is 16 residues. CDR3 residues: CASSLGTGEFTGELFF.

The chain links TRBV28 to TRBJ2-7; TCRdb outputs TRBD1, but without DNA this stays unchecked. Looked up from germline, CDR1 is MDHEN and CDR2 is SYDVKM. The CDR3 is 14 amino acids. The CDR3 protein is CASSAPSGSYEQYF.

V is TRBV6-6 and J is TRBJ2-5. CDR1 is MNHNY, CDR2 SVGAGI, per germline (reference sequence). The CDR3 has 12 residues. The CDR3 loop is CASSHSDSTQYF.

The J gene is TRBJ2-2, the V gene TRBV28; TCRdb's D call, TRBD1, is unchecked because there is no DNA. The length of the CDR3 is 13 residues. Germline V CDR1 and CDR2: MDHEN, SYDVKM. The CDR3 protein is CASTQDLRFGLFF.

The rearrangement uses TRBV12-3 or TRBV12-4 and TRBJ2-5; TCRdb calls TRBD2, which cannot be checked without DNA. The CDR3 is 15 residues long. CDR3 in amino acids: CASSWALSPRETQYF.

The rearrangement uses TRBV5-1 and TRBJ2-1; with no DNA, the TCRdb D assignment of TRBD1 cannot be verified. The CDR3 loop spans 13 amino acids. Germline V gene sequence: CDR1 SGHRS, CDR2 YFSETQ. CDR3 residues: CASRGGNGHEQFF.

This chain links TRBV4-2 with TRBJ2-7; the TRBD1 assignment by TCRdb is unverifiable without DNA. Germline CDR1 LGHNA, CDR2 YNFKEQ. This CDR3 comprises 16 residues. The CDR3 here is CASSQGSGTGFLEQYF.

The chain is built from TRBV20-1 and TRBJ1-2. Germline CDR1 is DFQATT and CDR2 is SNEGSKA (reference sequence). The CDR3 has 12 residues. CDR3 amino acids: CSAERDTYGYTF.

The rearrangement links TRBV18 to TRBJ1-3; TCRdb proposes TRBD1, but this gene call is untestable without DNA. The CDR3 is 16 residues long. CDR1 and CDR2 (germline): KGHSH, LQKENI. This CDR3 reads CASSPPGQGAGNTIYF.

The chain joins TRBV27 to TRBJ1-4. Germline V gene lookup returns CDR1 MNHEY and CDR2 SMNVEV (reference sequence). The CDR3 runs to 13 residues. CDR3 protein: CASMSWGGEKLFF. The full variable domain, its missing parts supplied by reference TRBV27 and TRBJ1-4, is EAQVTQNPRYLITVTGKKLTVTCSQNMNHEYMSWYRQDPGLGLRQIYYSMNVEVTDKGDVPEGYKVSRKEKRNFPLILESPSPNQTSLYFCASMSWGGEKLFFGSGTQLSVL.

This chain uses TRBV7-7 with TRBJ2-5; TCRdb returns TRBD1, unconfirmable since there is no DNA. This CDR3 is 15 amino acids long. CDR1 and CDR2 from the germline V gene are SSHAT and FNYEAQ (reference sequence). CDR3 loop: CASSPATGRQETQYF. Supplemented by reference TRBV7-7 and TRBJ2-5, the full variable domain reads GAGVSQSPRYKVTKRGQDVTLRCDPISSHATLYWYQQALGQGPEFLTYFNYEAQPDKSGLPSDRFSAERPEGSISTLTIQRTEQRDSAMYRCASSPATGRQETQYFGPGTRLLVL.

This rearrangement joins TRBV29-1 to TRBJ1-1; without DNA, the TCRdb call of TRBD1 cannot be checked. This CDR3 spans 11 amino acids. Germline CDR1 is SQVTM and CDR2 is ANQGSEA. CDR3 amino acids: CSVGQGSEAFF.

This chain connects TRBV2 to TRBJ1-2; absent DNA, TCRdb's TRBD1 call cannot be checked. The CDR3 runs 15 residues. Germline V lookup: CDR1 SNHLY, CDR2 FYNNEI. The CDR3 sequence: CASSARVQVIYGYTF.

The V gene is TRBV6-5, the J gene TRBJ1-2; TCRdb names TRBD1, which stays unverified in the absence of DNA. CDR1 and CDR2 from the germline V gene are MNHEY and SVGAGI. The CDR3 loop spans 14 amino acids. The CDR3 is CASSFTRGPGGYTF.

This rearrangement joins TRBV11-2 to TRBJ2-1. Germline-derived CDR1 and CDR2 are SGHAT and FQNNGV. There are 15 residues in the CDR3. CDR3 sequence: CASSPRPSPDNEQFF.

This sequence joins TRBV5-1 and TRBJ2-3; lacking DNA, the TRBD2 call made by TCRdb goes unchecked. Germline-derived CDR1 and CDR2 are SGHRS and YFSETQ. This CDR3 has 15 amino acids. The CDR3 sequence is CASSRGLALTDTQYF.

V is TRBV6-1 and J is TRBJ1-3; TCRdb lists TRBD1, though no DNA is available to test this call. This CDR3 spans 13 amino acids. Germline-derived CDR1 and CDR2 are MNHNS and SASEGT. The CDR3 reads CASTGDRGNTIYF.

The J gene is TRBJ1-2, the V gene TRBV12-3 or TRBV12-4; as DNA is missing, the TRBD1 call by TCRdb cannot be tested. CDR3 length equals 13 residues. CDR3 region: CASSLRQDYGYTF.

J is TRBJ2-5 and V is TRBV28; the TRBD1 assignment by TCRdb is unverifiable without DNA. Per germline, CDR1 MDHEN and CDR2 SYDVKM. The CDR3 sequence is 14 residues long. CDR3 residues: CASTTPTGKETQYF.